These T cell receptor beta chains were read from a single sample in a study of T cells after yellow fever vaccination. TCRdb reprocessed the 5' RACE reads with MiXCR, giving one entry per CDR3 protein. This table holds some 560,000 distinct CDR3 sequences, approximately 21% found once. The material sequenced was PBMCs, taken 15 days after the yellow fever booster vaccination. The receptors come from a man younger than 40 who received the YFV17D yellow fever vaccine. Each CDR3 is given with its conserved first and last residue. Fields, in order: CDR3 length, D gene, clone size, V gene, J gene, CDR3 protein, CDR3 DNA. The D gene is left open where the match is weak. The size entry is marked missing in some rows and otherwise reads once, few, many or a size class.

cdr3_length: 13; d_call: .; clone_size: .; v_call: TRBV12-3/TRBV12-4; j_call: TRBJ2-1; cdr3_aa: CASRLAHFNEQFF; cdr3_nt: TGTGCCAGCAGGCTCGCGCATTTCAATGAGCAGTTCTTC
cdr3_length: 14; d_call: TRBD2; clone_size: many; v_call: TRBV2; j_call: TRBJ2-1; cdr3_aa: CASAGTSGSSEQFF; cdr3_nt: TGTGCCAGCGCCGGGACTAGCGGGAGTAGTGAGCAGTTCTTC
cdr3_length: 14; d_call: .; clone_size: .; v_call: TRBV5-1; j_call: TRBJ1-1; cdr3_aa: CASSLVDWNTEAFF; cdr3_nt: TGCGCCAGCAGCTTGGTTGACTGGAACACTGAAGCTTTCTTT
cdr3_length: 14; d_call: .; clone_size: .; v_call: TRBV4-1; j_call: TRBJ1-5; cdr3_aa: CASSRSWGNQPQHF; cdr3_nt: TGCGCCAGCAGCCGAAGTTGGGGCAATCAGCCCCAGCATTTT
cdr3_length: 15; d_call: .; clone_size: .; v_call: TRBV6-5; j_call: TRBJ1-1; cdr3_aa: CASRYDRTVNTEAFF; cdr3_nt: TGTGCCAGCAGGTATGACCGGACCGTGAACACTGAAGCTTTCTTT
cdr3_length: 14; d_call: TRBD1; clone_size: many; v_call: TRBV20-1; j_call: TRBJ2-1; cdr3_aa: CSAKTGALYNEQFF; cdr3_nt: TGCAGTGCTAAAACAGGGGCCCTCTACAATGAGCAGTTCTTC
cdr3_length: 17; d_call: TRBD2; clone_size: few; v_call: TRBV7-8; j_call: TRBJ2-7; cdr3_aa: CASSFTSARGRTYEQYF; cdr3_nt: TGTGCCAGCAGCTTTACTAGCGCCCGGGGTAGAACCTACGAGCAGTACTTC
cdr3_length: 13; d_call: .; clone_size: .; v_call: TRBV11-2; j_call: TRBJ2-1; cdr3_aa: CASGTLKSNEQFF; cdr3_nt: TGTGCCAGCGGGACCCTCAAGAGCAATGAGCAGTTCTTC
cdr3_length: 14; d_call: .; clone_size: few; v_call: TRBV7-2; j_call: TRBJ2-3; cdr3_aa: CASSLTGNTDTQYF; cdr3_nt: TGTGCCAGCAGCCTCACAGGAAACACAGATACGCAGTATTTT
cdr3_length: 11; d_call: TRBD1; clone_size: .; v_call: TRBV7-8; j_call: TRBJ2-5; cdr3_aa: CATGQAETQYF; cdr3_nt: TGTGCCACCGGACAGGCAGAGACCCAGTACTTC
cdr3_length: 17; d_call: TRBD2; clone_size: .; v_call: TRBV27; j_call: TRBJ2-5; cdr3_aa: CASSLRFLADYQETQYF; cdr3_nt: TGTGCCAGCAGTTTAAGGTTCCTAGCGGACTACCAAGAGACCCAGTACTTC
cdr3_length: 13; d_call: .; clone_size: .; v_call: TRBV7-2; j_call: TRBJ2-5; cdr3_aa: CASSRYAQETQYF; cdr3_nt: TGTGCCAGCAGCCGGTACGCGCAAGAGACCCAGTACTTC
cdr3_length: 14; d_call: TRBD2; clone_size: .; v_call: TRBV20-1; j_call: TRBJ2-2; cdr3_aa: CSARVPGGTGELFF; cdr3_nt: TGCAGTGCTAGAGTTCCGGGAGGCACCGGGGAGCTGTTTTTT
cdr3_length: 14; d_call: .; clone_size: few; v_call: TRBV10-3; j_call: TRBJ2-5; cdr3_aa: CAISESELQETQYF; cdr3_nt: TGTGCCATCAGTGAATCGGAGTTACAAGAGACCCAGTACTTC
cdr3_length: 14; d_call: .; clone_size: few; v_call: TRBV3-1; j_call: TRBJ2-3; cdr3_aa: CASRGGLPTDTQYF; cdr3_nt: TGTGCCAGCAGGGGTGGACTTCCCACAGATACGCAGTATTTT
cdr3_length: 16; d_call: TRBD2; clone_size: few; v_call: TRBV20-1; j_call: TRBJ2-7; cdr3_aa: CSAGGWTSGRPYEQYF; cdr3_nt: TGCAGTGCTGGGGGTTGGACTAGCGGGAGACCCTACGAGCAGTACTTC
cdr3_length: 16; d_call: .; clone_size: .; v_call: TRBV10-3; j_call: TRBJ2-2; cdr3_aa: CAISESLRGNTGELFF; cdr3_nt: TGTGCCATCAGTGAGTCTCTCCGGGGGAACACCGGGGAGCTGTTTTTT
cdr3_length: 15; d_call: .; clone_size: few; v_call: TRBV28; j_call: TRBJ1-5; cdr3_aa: CASNQRRLRNQPQHF; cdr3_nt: TGTGCCAGCAACCAAAGACGGCTTCGGAATCAGCCCCAGCATTTT
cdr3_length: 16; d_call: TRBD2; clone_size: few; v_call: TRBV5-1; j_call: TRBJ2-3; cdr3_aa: CASSLAAGVVPDTQYF; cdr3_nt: TGCGCCAGCAGCTTGGCCGCGGGAGTGGTGCCAGATACGCAGTATTTT
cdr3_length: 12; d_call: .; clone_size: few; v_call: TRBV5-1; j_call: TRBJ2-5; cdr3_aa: CASSFTVETQYF; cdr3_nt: TGCGCCAGCAGCTTCACCGTGGAGACCCAGTACTTC